The T cell receptor (beta chain) under discussion was sequenced for a study of blood T cell repertoires in COVID-19. Study-wide context: T cells, B-cell-depleted T cells, or PBMCs provided the cDNA or gDNA that served as material.

Some clones are missing from TCRdb's copy, which holds only in-frame ones; the method was immunoSEQ multiplex PCR. This repertoire shows about 170,000 clones, under 85% found once; its top ten account for approximately 1.1%. V was trimmed by 5 bases and J by 2 bases, leaving 12 bases between them. The CDR3 consists of 14 residues. CDR1 is MNHEY, CDR2 SVGAGI, per germline. Source material: peripheral blood. The rearrangement joins TRBV6-5 to TRBJ1-1, with D hard to call. The receptor was derived from a man in his 60s who had recovered from COVID-19. CDR3 bases: TGTGCCAGCAGTCCCGGGTCTAAAAACACTGAAGCTTTCTTT. Its translation is CASSPGSKNTEAFF.